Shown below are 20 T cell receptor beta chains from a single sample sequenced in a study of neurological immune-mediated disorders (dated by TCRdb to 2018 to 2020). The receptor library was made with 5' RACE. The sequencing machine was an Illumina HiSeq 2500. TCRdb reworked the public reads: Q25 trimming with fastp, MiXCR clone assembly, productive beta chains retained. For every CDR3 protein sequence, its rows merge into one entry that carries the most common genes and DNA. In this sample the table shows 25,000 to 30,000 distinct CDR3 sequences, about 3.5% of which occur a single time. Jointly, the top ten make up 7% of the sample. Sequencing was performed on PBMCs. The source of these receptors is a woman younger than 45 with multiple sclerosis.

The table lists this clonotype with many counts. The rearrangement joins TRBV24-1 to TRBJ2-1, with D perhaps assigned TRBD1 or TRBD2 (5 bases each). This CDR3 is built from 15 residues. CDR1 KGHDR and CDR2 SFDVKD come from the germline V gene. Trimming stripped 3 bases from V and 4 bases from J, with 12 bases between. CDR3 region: CATSDPGTLYNEQFF. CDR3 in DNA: TGTGCCACCAGTGATCCCGGGACCTTATACAATGAGCAGTTCTTC.

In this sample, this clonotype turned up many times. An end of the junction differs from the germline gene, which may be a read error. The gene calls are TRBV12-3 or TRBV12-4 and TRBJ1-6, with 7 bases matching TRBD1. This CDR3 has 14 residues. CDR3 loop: CASSRDRTNSPLNF. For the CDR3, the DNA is TGTGCCAGCAGCCGGGACAGAACTAATTCACCCCTCAACTTT.

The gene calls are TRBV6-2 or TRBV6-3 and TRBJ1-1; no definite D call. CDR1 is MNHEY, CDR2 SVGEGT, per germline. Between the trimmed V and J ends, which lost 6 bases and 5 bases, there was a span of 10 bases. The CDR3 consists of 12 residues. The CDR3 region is CASRTVVTEAFF. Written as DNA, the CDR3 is TGTGCCAGCAGGACGGTGGTTACTGAAGCTTTCTTT.

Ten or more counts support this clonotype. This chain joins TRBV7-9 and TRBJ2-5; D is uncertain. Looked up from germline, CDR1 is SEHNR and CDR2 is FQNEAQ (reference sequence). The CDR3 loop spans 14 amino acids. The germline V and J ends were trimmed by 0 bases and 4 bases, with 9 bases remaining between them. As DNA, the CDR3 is TGTGCCAGCAGCTTAGCAGGCAGTTCAGAGACCCAGTACTTC. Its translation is CASSLAGSSETQYF. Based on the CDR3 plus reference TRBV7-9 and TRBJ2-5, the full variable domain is DTGVSQNPRHKITKRGQNVTFRCDPISEHNRLYWYRQTLGQGPEFLTYFQNEAQLEKSRLLSDRFSAERPKGSFSTLEIQRTEQGDSAMYLCASSLAGSSETQYFGPGTRLLVL.

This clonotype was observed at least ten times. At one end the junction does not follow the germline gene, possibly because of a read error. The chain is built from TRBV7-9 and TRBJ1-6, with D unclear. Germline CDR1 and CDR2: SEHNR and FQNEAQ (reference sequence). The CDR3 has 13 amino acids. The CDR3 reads CASSPRPNSPLNF. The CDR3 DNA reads TGTGCCAGCAGCCCGCGTCCCAATTCACCCCTCAACTTT.

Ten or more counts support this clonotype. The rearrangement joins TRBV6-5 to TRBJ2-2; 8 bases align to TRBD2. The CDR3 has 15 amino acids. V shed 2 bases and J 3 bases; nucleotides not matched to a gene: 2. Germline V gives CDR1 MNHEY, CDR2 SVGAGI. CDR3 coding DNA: TGTGCCAGCAGTTACACGGGGGGGGACACCGGGGAGCTGTTTTTT. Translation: CASSYTGGDTGELFF.

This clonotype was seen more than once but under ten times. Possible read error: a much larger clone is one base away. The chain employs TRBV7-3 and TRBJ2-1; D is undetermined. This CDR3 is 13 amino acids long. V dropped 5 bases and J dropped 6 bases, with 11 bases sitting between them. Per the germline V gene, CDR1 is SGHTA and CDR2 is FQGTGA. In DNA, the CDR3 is TGTGCCAGCAGCCGCACTAACGGCAATGAGCAGTTCTTC. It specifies CASSRTNGNEQFF. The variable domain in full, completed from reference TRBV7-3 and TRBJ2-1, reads GAGVSQTPSNKVTEKGKYVELRCDPISGHTALYWYRQSLGQGPEFLIYFQGTGAADDSGLPNDRFFAVRPEGSVSTLKIQRTERGDSAVYLCASSRTNGNEQFFGPGTRLTVL.

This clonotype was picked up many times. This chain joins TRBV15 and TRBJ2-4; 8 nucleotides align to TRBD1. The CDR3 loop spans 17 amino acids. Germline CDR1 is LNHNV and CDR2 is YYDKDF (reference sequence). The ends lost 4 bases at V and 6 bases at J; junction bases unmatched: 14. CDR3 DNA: TGTGCCACCAGCACGGAATATACGGGACAGGCAAGAAACATTCAGTACTTC. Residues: CATSTEYTGQARNIQYF.

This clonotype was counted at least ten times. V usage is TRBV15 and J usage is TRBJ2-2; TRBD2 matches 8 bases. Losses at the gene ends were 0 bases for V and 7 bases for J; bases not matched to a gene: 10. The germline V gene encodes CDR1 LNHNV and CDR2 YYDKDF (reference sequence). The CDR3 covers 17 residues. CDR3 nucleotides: TGTGCCACCAGCAGAGACCTCGGGGGGGCCCGGGGCGGGGAGCTGTTTTTT. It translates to CATSRDLGGARGGELFF.

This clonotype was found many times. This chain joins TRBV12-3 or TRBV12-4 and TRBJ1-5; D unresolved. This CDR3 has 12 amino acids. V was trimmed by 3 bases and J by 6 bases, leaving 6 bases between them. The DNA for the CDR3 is TGTGCCAGCAGTTTTTTGAGTCAGCCCCAGCATTTT. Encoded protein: CASSFLSQPQHF.

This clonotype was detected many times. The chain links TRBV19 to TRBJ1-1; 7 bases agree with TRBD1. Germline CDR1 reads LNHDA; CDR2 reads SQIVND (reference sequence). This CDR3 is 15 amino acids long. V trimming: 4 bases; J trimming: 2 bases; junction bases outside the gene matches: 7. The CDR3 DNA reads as TGTGCCAGTAGTAAAACCGGGACAGCAAACACTGAAGCTTTCTTT. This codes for CASSKTGTANTEAFF.

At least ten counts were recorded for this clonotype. The CDR3 here is CASSTDRGPGRKLFF. For the CDR3, the DNA is TGTGCCAGCAGTACGGACAGGGGACCTGGGCGAAAACTGTTTTTT. This rearrangement joins TRBV12-3 or TRBV12-4 to TRBJ1-4; TRBD1 agrees at 9 bases. The trim removed 5 bases at V and 10 bases at J, leaving 11 bases unmatched. The CDR3 has 15 residues.

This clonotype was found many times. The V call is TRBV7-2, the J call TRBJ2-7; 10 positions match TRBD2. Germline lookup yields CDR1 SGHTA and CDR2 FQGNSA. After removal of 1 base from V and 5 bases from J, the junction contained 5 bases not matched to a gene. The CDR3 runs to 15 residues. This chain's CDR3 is CASSLGPGLANEQYF. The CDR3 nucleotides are TGTGCCAGCAGCTTAGGGCCGGGACTAGCGAACGAGCAGTACTTC.

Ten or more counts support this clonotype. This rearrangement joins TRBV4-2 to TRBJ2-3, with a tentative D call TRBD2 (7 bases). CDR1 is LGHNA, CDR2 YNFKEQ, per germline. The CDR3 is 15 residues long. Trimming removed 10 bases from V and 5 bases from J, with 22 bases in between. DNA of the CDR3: TGTGCCACCGGGGGGCAGGGTCGAGGGGGAGATACGCAGTATTTT. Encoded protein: CATGGQGRGGDTQYF.

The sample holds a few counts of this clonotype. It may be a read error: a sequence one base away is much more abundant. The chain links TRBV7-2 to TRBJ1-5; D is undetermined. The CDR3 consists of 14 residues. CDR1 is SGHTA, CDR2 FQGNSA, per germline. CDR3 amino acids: CASSLLGSDQPQNF. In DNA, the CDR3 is TGTGCCAGCAGCTTACTCGGTTCAGATCAGCCCCAGAATTTT. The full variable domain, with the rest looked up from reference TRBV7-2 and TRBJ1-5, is GAGVSQSPSNKVTEKGKDVELRCDPISGHTALYWYRQSLGQGLEFLIYFQGNSAPDKSGLPSDRFSAERTGGSVSTLTIQRTQQEDSAVYLCASSLLGSDQPQNFGDGTRLSIL.

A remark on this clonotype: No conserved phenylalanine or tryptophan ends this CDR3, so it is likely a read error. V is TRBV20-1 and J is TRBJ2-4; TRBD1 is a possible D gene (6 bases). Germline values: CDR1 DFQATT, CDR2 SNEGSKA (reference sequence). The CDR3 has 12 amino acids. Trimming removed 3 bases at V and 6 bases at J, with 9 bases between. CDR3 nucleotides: TGCAGTGCTAGGACGGACAGAAACATTCAGTACAAC. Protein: CSARTDRNIQYN.

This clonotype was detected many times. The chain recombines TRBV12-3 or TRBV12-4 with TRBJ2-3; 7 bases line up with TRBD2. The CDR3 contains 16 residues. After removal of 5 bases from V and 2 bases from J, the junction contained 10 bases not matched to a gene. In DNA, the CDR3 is TGTGCCAGCAGTAGACCGGGACTATACGCCACAGATACGCAGTATTTT. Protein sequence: CASSRPGLYATDTQYF.

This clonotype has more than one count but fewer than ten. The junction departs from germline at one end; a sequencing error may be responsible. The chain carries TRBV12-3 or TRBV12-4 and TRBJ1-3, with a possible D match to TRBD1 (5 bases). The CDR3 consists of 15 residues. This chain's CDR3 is CASSLRGNSGKTIYF. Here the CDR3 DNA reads TGTGCCAGCAGTTTGCGGGGGAACTCTGGAAAAACCATATATTTT.

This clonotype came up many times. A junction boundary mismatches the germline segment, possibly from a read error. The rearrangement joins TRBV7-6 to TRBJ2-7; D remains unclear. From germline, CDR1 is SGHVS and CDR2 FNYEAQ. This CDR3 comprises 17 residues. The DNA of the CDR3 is TGTGCCAGCAGCTTAAGTTACCCCGATAGATTCCCCGGAGCTTTACACTTC. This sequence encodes CASSLSYPDRFPGALHF.

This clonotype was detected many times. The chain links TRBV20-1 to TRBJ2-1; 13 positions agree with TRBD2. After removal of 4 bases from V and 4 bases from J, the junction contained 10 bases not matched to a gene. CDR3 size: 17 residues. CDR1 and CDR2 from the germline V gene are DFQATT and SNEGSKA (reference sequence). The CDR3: CSATGLAGASSYNEQFF. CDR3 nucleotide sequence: TGCAGTGCTACAGGACTAGCGGGAGCCTCTTCTTACAATGAGCAGTTCTTC.